What follows are 7 T cell receptor beta chains derived from one specimen sequenced in a study of beta chain features in type 1 diabetes. TCRB transcripts that were expressed got sequenced, as all of the isolated RNA had been reverse transcribed. The assay was immunoSEQ multiplex PCR, and TCRdb's table has in-frame clones only and misses some. The profile covers roughly 150,000 clones, with approximately 12% appearing a single time and around 2% taken by the ten largest. The material sequenced was central memory CD4+ T cells from blood. The source of these receptors is a man younger than 35 in good health.

The chain carries TRBV18 and TRBJ2-3; TRBD2 agrees at 8 bases. Germline V gene data show CDR1 as KGHSH and CDR2 as LQKENI. This CDR3 comprises 14 residues. Germline trimming cut 2 bases from V and 6 bases from J; bases unmatched to any gene: 4. CDR3 residues: CASSPGAGADTQYF. CDR3 DNA sequence: TGTGCCAGCTCACCAGGAGCGGGGGCGGATACGCAGTATTTT.

J is TRBJ2-2 and V is TRBV12-5; weak D call: TRBD1 (6 bases). The CDR3 is 16 residues long. Germline lookup yields CDR1 LGHNT and CDR2 FRNRAP. Trimming removed 0 bases from V and 0 bases from J, with 8 bases in between. For the CDR3, the DNA is TGTGCTAGTGGTTTGGTAGGGACAACGAACACCGGGGAGCTGTTTTTT. It yields the protein CASGLVGTTNTGELFF.

This sequence joins TRBV9 and TRBJ2-1; 7 positions match TRBD1. CDR1 and CDR2 (germline): SGDLS, YYNGEE. Trimming cost V 0 bases and J 4 bases; bases outside gene matches: 4. CDR3 length: 15 residues. The CDR3 DNA sequence: TGTGCCAGCAGCGTAGGACAGGGAGAATACAATGAGCAGTTCTTC. Amino acid sequence: CASSVGQGEYNEQFF.

This clone was seen a handful of times. The chain is built from TRBV4-3 and TRBJ2-3; D remains unclear. V was clipped by 1 base and J by 5 bases, with 13 bases between them. Germline CDR1 LGHNA, CDR2 YSLEER. The CDR3 is 15 residues long. The CDR3 sequence is CASSQGRARGDTQYF. DNA of the CDR3: TGCGCCAGCAGCCAAGGCCGGGCAAGAGGAGATACGCAGTATTTT.

This clone occurred a few times. The V call is TRBV19, the J call TRBJ1-2; 9 positions match TRBD1. In germline, CDR1 is LNHDA, CDR2 SQIVND (reference sequence). V dropped 7 bases and J dropped 2; count of bases not matched to a gene: 8. CDR3 length equals 15 residues. The CDR3 coding sequence is TGTGCCAGTACTAACCCCGGGACAGGGAACTATGGCTACACCTTC. It yields the protein CASTNPGTGNYGYTF.

This clone was observed a few times. The V gene is TRBV18, the J gene TRBJ2-6; a weak D match, TRBD1 (6 bases). CDR3 length equals 17 residues. CDR1 KGHSH and CDR2 LQKENI come from the germline V gene. Trimming left V 4 bases short and J 2 bases short, with 15 bases between. CDR3 sequence: CASSRGLQGPGANVLTF. Here the CDR3 DNA reads TGTGCCAGCTCACGGGGTTTACAGGGCCCTGGGGCCAACGTCCTGACTTTC.

The CDR3 sequence is CASSWTRQGGAETQYF. The CDR3 nucleotides read TGCGCCAGCAGCTGGACACGACAGGGTGGGGCAGAGACCCAGTACTTC. The chain uses TRBV5-1 and TRBJ2-5; 7 positions match TRBD1. CDR1 and CDR2 (germline): SGHRS, YFSETQ. This CDR3 is 16 amino acids long. V lost 3 bases, J lost 4 bases, and 12 bases stayed unmatched.